This is a list of T cell receptor beta chains from one sample in a study of blood T cell repertoires in COVID-19. Produced via immunoSEQ multiplex PCR; TCRdb's table is partial and in-frame only. In the table there are 150,000 to 200,000 clones, over 75% of which are singletons. Sequencing used PBMCs or T cells enriched from blood (not recorded which). The receptors here all came from a woman aged 45-60 years who had recovered from COVID-19. Both conserved end residues are part of each CDR3. A D gene is named only where the DNA matches it firmly. Size tells how often a clone was seen (once, few, many) or the class of an expanded clone, and some rows leave it out.

V	J	size	D	DNA	CDR3
TRBV27	TRBJ2-7	NA	NA	TGTGCCAGCAGTTTAGAGGGTTTCATCTCCGGCGAGCAGTACTTC	CASSLEGFISGEQYF
TRBV3-1/TRBV3-2	TRBJ2-3	NA	NA	TGTGCCAGCAGCCAAGATCCAAGGGGTGCAGATACGCAGTATTTT	CASSQDPRGADTQYF
TRBV3-1/TRBV3-2	TRBJ2-6	once	TRBD1	TGTGCCAGCAGCCAAGGCCCGGGACAGGGGCTGTCTGGGGCCAACGTCCTGACTTTC	CASSQGPGQGLSGANVLTF
TRBV27	TRBJ1-1	NA	NA	TGTGCCAGTCGGCTCCGAAGGGAGTCTTTTGAAGCTTTCTTT	CASRLRRESFEAFF
TRBV6-4	TRBJ2-3	NA	TRBD2	TGTGCCAGCAGTGAACTAGCGGGGGGAGCTAGCACAGATACGCAGTATTTT	CASSELAGGASTDTQYF
TRBV14	TRBJ1-2	once	NA	TGTGCCAGCAGCCATCAGGGAACGTATGGCTACACCTTC	CASSHQGTYGYTF
TRBV30	TRBJ2-7	NA	TRBD1	TGTGCCTGGAGTGTACGTGGGACAGGGGGCGACGAGGACGAGCAGTACTTC	CAWSVRGTGGDEDEQYF
TRBV3-1/TRBV3-2	TRBJ1-2	NA	TRBD1	TGTGCCAGCAGCCAAAGGGGGGGACAGGGGGCAAAAGGCTACACCTTC	CASSQRGGQGAKGYTF
TRBV6-2/TRBV6-3	TRBJ2-5	once	TRBD2	TGTGCCAGCACCCCCACTAGCGGGGGAATCCAAGAGACCCAGTACTTC	CASTPTSGGIQETQYF
TRBV6-1	TRBJ1-2	NA	TRBD1	TGTGCCAGCAGTGAATCTCTAGGGGGCAGCTATGGCTACACCTTC	CASSESLGGSYGYTF
TRBV4-2	TRBJ2-6	NA	TRBD2	TGTGCCAGCAGAGACTATACTAGCGCTGGGGCCAACGTCCTGACTTTC	CASRDYTSAGANVLTF
TRBV7-8	TRBJ2-2	NA	NA	TGTGCCAGCAGCTTAGCGCGTACAGGCAGGTGGGCCACCGGGGAGCTGTTTTTT	CASSLARTGRWATGELFF
TRBV11-2	TRBJ1-2	NA	TRBD1	TGTGCCAGCAGCTCGCAGGGGCCAGGGGGCAGAAACTATGGCTACACCTTC	CASSSQGPGGRNYGYTF
TRBV6-5	TRBJ2-5	NA	TRBD2	TGTGCCAGCAGTTACGACTCGGGGGGTAGCGAGACCCAGTACTTC	CASSYDSGGSETQYF
TRBV18	TRBJ1-5	NA	NA	TGTGCCAGCTCACTTAACAGGGACAATCAGCCCCAGCATTTT	CASSLNRDNQPQHF
TRBV5-6	TRBJ1-5	NA	NA	TGTGCCAGCAGCCGGGGACATAGCAATCAGCCCCAGCATTTT	CASSRGHSNQPQHF
TRBV6-2/TRBV6-3	TRBJ2-7	NA	NA	TGTGCCAGCAGCCTCTTCGCGGGACAGTCCTACGAGCAGTACTTC	CASSLFAGQSYEQYF
TRBV11-3	TRBJ2-7	few	TRBD2	TGTGCCAGCAGCTTAGGCCCCGCTAGCGGTGCTACCTACGAGCAGTACTTC	CASSLGPASGATYEQYF
TRBV15	TRBJ1-1	NA	TRBD1	TGTGCCACCAGCAGAATACCGGGACAGGGGTCCTCACGAGAGAACACTGAAGCTTTCTTT	CATSRIPGQGSSRENTEAFF
TRBV5-1	TRBJ2-3	NA	TRBD2	TGCGCCAGCAGCTTGAGCGGGGGCGCAACGACAGATACGCAGTATTTT	CASSLSGGATTDTQYF
TRBV27	TRBJ1-1	NA	NA	TGTGCCAGCAGTTTCGCGGGGGTCCCCCCCGTTACTGAAGCTTTCTTT	CASSFAGVPPVTEAFF
TRBV7-3	TRBJ2-1	once	NA	TGTGCCAGCAGCTTACGGGCCCCGGGGGTCGGTGCTAATGAGCAGTTCTTC	CASSLRAPGVGANEQFF
TRBV7-2	TRBJ2-2	once	TRBD1	TGTGCCAGCAGCTCCGGACAGGGGGCCGTCGGGGAGCTGTTTTTT	CASSSGQGAVGELFF
TRBV7-8	TRBJ1-2	NA	NA	TGTGCCAGCAGCTTGGCAACCAACTATGGCTACACCTTC	CASSLATNYGYTF
TRBV11-3	TRBJ2-7	NA	TRBD1	TGTGCCAGCAGCCGGGACAGGGGAACCTACGAGCAGTACTTC	CASSRDRGTYEQYF
TRBV3-1/TRBV3-2	TRBJ1-4	NA	TRBD1	TGTGCCAGCAGCCCCCACCAGGGGGACAGGGAGCGGAGTGGAGAAAAACTGTTTTTT	CASSPHQGDRERSGEKLFF
TRBV12-3/TRBV12-4	TRBJ2-5	few	NA	TGTGCCAGCAGTCAAGTACGGGAGACCCAGTACTTC	CASSQVRETQYF
TRBV9	TRBJ1-2	NA	NA	TGTGCCAGCAGCCCCCGAGAGTACAGGGTGGGCCCAAACTATGGCTACACCTTC	CASSPREYRVGPNYGYTF
TRBV2	TRBJ1-2	NA	NA	TGTGCCAGCAGGAGCTATGGCTACACCTTC	CASRSYGYTF
TRBV4-3	TRBJ2-7	NA	NA	TGCGCCAGCAGCCAAGTTTCGGGTCGGGTACGAGGCGAGCAGTACTTC	CASSQVSGRVRGEQYF
TRBV6-1	TRBJ1-2	few	NA	TGTGCCAGCAGTGACAGGGGCGGCTACACCTTC	CASSDRGGYTF
TRBV30	TRBJ1-1	NA	NA	TGTGCCTGGAGCCGCTCCCGGGGAACTGAAGCTTTCTTT	CAWSRSRGTEAFF
TRBV5-1	TRBJ2-7	NA	TRBD1	TGCGCCAGCAGCCTACACCAAGTCGGGACAGGGGGGATCGAGCAGTACTTC	CASSLHQVGTGGIEQYF
TRBV4-2	TRBJ2-7	NA	NA	TGTGCCAGCAGCCAAGGACAGCTCTACGAGCAGTACTTC	CASSQGQLYEQYF
TRBV6-4	TRBJ1-2	NA	TRBD1	TGTGCCAGCAGTGACTCCACTCCCGGGACAGGGATATCTGGCTACACCTTC	CASSDSTPGTGISGYTF
TRBV9	TRBJ1-4	once	NA	TGTGCCAGCGGGAGTAAGGGGGGGCAAAATGAAAAACTGTTTTTT	CASGSKGGQNEKLFF
TRBV21-1	TRBJ1-4	once	NA	TGTGCCAGCAGCATGGGTTGCGGGACGAGGAGTGAAAAACTGTTTTTT	CASSMGCGTRSEKLFF
TRBV6-2/TRBV6-3	TRBJ2-1	NA	NA	TGTGCCAGCAGTCAGGGAAGGAATGAGCAGTTCTTC	CASSQGRNEQFF
TRBV7-8	TRBJ2-2	NA	NA	TGTGCCAGCAGCTTAGATAGCAGTTTAAAGGAGCTGTTTTTT	CASSLDSSLKELFF
TRBV4-3	TRBJ2-3	NA	TRBD2	TGCGCCAGCAGCCAAGAAAGCCGTAGCGGGGGGGCTTTATCGAATACGCAGTATTTT	CASSQESRSGGALSNTQYF
TRBV6-5	TRBJ1-6	NA	TRBD1	TGTGCCAGCAGTTCTCGGACAGGGAGGAATTCACCCCTCCACTTT	CASSSRTGRNSPLHF
TRBV5-5	TRBJ2-7	NA	NA	TGTGCCAGCAGCTTGTCCGGACTTTCGATGTACGAGCAGTACTTC	CASSLSGLSMYEQYF
TRBV9	TRBJ2-3	NA	TRBD2	TGTGCCAGCAGCGCCCGGGGGGGCCTCGGAGGGGATACGCAGTATTTT	CASSARGGLGGDTQYF
TRBV5-4	TRBJ1-1	NA	NA	TGTGCCAGCCGTCGACAGAGCTTTGACCTTGAAGCTTTCTTT	CASRRQSFDLEAFF
TRBV7-2	TRBJ2-2	NA	NA	TGTGCCAGCAGCTTAGGCGGCAGACTCACCGGGGAGCTGTTTTTT	CASSLGGRLTGELFF
TRBV21-1	TRBJ1-1	NA	NA	TGTGCCAGCAGCAAAGGGGGGACAGGGGGCCCCACGAACACTGAAGCTTTCTTT	CASSKGGTGGPTNTEAFF
TRBV9	TRBJ1-3	few	TRBD1	TGTGCCAGCAGCGGAGACGGGACAGAGTCTGGAAACACCATATATTTT	CASSGDGTESGNTIYF
TRBV6-5	TRBJ1-1	NA	NA	TGTGCCAGCAGGGAGGGGCGGTGGGGAACTGAAGCTTTCTTT	CASREGRWGTEAFF
TRBV19	TRBJ1-6	NA	NA	TGTGCCAGTAGATTGACCGACGGGCCCCTCCACTTT	CASRLTDGPLHF
TRBV2	TRBJ1-4	NA	TRBD1	TGTGCCAGCAGTGGCCGGGACAGGGAGGGGGAAAAACTGTTTTTT	CASSGRDREGEKLFF
TRBV7-2	TRBJ2-7	few	NA	TGTGCCAGCAGCTTAGTAGGGGTTAACTACGAGCAGTACTTC	CASSLVGVNYEQYF
TRBV15	TRBJ1-1	NA	TRBD1	TGTGCCACCAGCAAGGGGACAGAGGTCGAGGCTTTCTTT	CATSKGTEVEAFF
TRBV2	TRBJ1-6	NA	TRBD1	TGTGCCAGCAGGCTCAGGGGGACAGAGTATAATTCACCCCTCCACTTT	CASRLRGTEYNSPLHF
TRBV5-8	TRBJ1-1	NA	NA	TGTGCCAGCAGCTTTCGTCCCACTTCCCCGGGTAACACTGAAGCTTTCTTT	CASSFRPTSPGNTEAFF
TRBV7-9	TRBJ1-4	NA	NA	TGTGCCAGCAGCTTTTCAACAGCCCGCAATGAAAAACTGTTTTTT	CASSFSTARNEKLFF